Presented here are 5 T cell receptor beta chains from one specimen sequenced in a study of a mutant IDH1 vaccine in newly diagnosed glioma. Measured with immunoSEQ multiplex PCR; TCRdb has only the in-frame clones, and not every one. The data show over 35,000 clones, more than 85% seen once. What these receptors recognize is not known. As to time point: week 5, during vaccination. Every vaccine dose comprised 300 ug of mutant IDH1 20-mer peptide plus topical imiquimod. The starting material was PBMCs, obtained from a glioma patient whose treatment included an IDH1 peptide vaccine. Source of these receptors: a man aged 45-65 years with glioma.

V usage is TRBV29-1 and J usage is TRBJ1-1; the match to TRBD1 covers 8 bases. Germline lookup yields CDR1 SQVTM and CDR2 ANQGSEA. The V segment lost 6 bases and the J segment 5 bases; nucleotides outside the gene matches: 5. The CDR3 consists of 12 residues. The CDR3 is CSVQGARTEAFF. In DNA, the CDR3 is TGCAGCGTGCAGGGGGCGCGAACTGAAGCTTTCTTT.

CDR3 sequence reads: CASSLDLSAGQEQYF. The CDR3 DNA is TGTGCCAGCAGCTTAGATCTTAGCGCGGGACAAGAGCAGTATTTT. The chain combines TRBV7-9 with TRBJ2-3, with D perhaps TRBD1 or TRBD2 (6 bases each). CDR1 is SEHNR and CDR2 is FQNEAQ in the germline V gene (reference sequence). V was cut by 1 base and J by 11 bases, with 19 bases left in between. CDR3 size: 15 residues.

The chain carries TRBV7-9 and TRBJ1-2; weak D call: TRBD1 (5 bases). Deletions cut 1 base from V and 10 bases from J, with 16 bases between. There are 14 residues in the CDR3. CDR1 SEHNR and CDR2 FQNEAQ come from the germline V gene (reference sequence). CDR3 coding DNA: TGTGCCAGCAGCTTAGAAGGGGCTGTTCATGACTACACCTTC. Encoded protein: CASSLEGAVHDYTF.

The chain recombines TRBV29-1 with TRBJ2-3, with D tentatively TRBD2 (5 bases). The CDR3 sequence is 14 residues long. From germline, CDR1 is SQVTM and CDR2 ANQGSEA. Trimming pared 5 bases from V and 2 bases from J, leaving 14 bases between. DNA of the CDR3: TGCAGCGTTCGAGGGAACTTTAACACAGATACGCAGTATTTT. Protein sequence: CSVRGNFNTDTQYF.

The chain is built from TRBV19 and TRBJ2-7; the D is unclear. CDR1 LNHDA and CDR2 SQIVND come from the germline V gene (reference sequence). Trimming took off 3 bases at V and 7 bases at J, with 13 bases between the two ends. The CDR3 length is 13 residues. The CDR3: CASSIRTGAEQYF. The CDR3 bases are TGTGCCAGTAGTATTAGGACGGGCGCAGAGCAGTACTTC.